This TCR beta chain was profiled in a study of vaccination effects on CD4 cells after COVID-19 (dated by TCRdb to 2021 to 2024). With respect to the entire study: In the ViraFEST assay, PBMC were stimulated with viral peptide pools, and antigen-specific CD4+ T cell clonotypes were then identified by expansion using TCR sequencing. Samples were taken from three convalescent patients early (day +14) and late (day +241, +227, +161 respectively) after vaccination. Post-vaccine samples across the study were collected a median of 72 days after the second dose, with a range of 14 to 241. Each well held roughly 2 million PBMC cultured in IMDM containing approximately 5.2% human AB serum, around 9.3 IU/ml IL-2 and gentamicin, along with roughly 10 ug/ml peptides. In both COVID-19 convalescent patients and infection-naive vaccine recipients, the study compared SARS-CoV-2 spike-specific CD4+ TCR repertoires from before mRNA vaccination with those from after it. A total of 10 COVID-19 convalescent patients and a few SARS-CoV-2-naive healthy vaccine recipients were included in the full study. Cultures from other donors in the study were sequenced with the Oncomine TCR Beta short-read assay on an Illumina iSeq 100. Findings and caveats that apply to the study as a whole: Limitations of the study were the small number of convalescent patients and the absence of early post-infection timepoints. Marked clonal contraction was observed in both infection-induced and vaccine-induced clones at late post-vaccination timepoints, consistent with waning T cell responses. In convalescent patients, the post-vaccine spike-reactive repertoire was composed mainly of new vaccine-induced clones that were largely distinct from infection-induced clones.

After less than 13 days of culture, CD4+ T cells were isolated with the EasySep CD4+ T cell isolation kit. Convalescent patients had PCR-confirmed SARS-CoV-2 infection between March and December 2020, before Alpha, Beta and Delta variants emerged in the United States. Participants received two doses of either the BNT162b2 or the mRNA-1273 mRNA SARS-CoV-2 vaccine. On days 3 and 7, half of the culture medium was replaced with fresh IL-2-containing medium. Unless noted otherwise, every peptide stimulation condition was cultured in triplicate wells. PBMC were separated from whole blood using Ficoll-Paque Plus gradient centrifugation and were then either cryopreserved at -140C or used fresh. The QIAamp micro DNA kit was used to extract genomic DNA from the cultured CD4+ T cells. Regarding this clone: Its binding antigen is unknown. The input lacks base qualities; no much larger clone sits a single base away.

Per the germline V gene (reference sequence), LNHNV is the CDR1 and YYDKDF is the CDR2. The V end gives up 5 bases and the J end 7 bases, leaving 11 bases in the junction not matched to a gene. Measured from the cysteine to the phenylalanine, the CDR3 is 16 residues long. Only CDR3 DNA is held: 48 bases, read in frame from base 1. Library preparation employed the immunoSEQ multiplex PCR assay. DNA from the CD4+ T cells that had been cultured and isolated underwent TCR beta CDR3 sequencing. Turning to the authors' computational methods: Non-productive TCR sequences were removed, reads were trimmed to the CDR3 region, and CDR3s of at least 7 amino acids were retained. Antigen-specific clonotypes were identified using the MANAFEST web app by comparison of expansion in peptide wells against reference cultures. To count as positive, a clone had to show expansion at FDR<0.05 compared with the reference and with all other wells, an odds ratio above 5, and a frequency above 0.1% in two replicate wells. A clonotype was defined as cross-reactive if the clonotype was significantly expanded both in SARS-CoV-2 spike wells and in at least one common cold coronavirus spike condition. CDR3 similarity was assessed by Levenshtein distance with the stringdist R package, and unrooted trees were built with ape in R 3.6.1. TCRdb stores this immuneACCESS table with in-frame sequences only. Part of the clones is absent; in the studies checked, under half of the shortfall reflects unresolved V genes, and no reason is known for the rest. That table gives V, J and clone size, and the DNA gave D and trimming. The sample data list fewer than 55,000 clones, and just over 75% of these were observed just once. Clones ranked in the top ten supply about 3.8% of the sample.

The TCR comes from a human donor who had a prior SARS-CoV-2 infection. The chain uses TRBV15 and TRBJ1-4; TRBD1 lines up with 9 middle nucleotides. Sequenced here: CD4+ T cells from PBMCs cultured without peptide, sampled after COVID-19 vaccination. CDR3 sequence: CATSGFEQGQGEKLFF. The DNA reads TGTGCCACCAGCGGTTTCGAACAGGGACAGGGTGAAAAACTGTTTTTT.